What follows is one T cell receptor (beta chain) and its context. What it binds is unknown. Germline-derived CDR1 and CDR2 are LNHDA and SQIVND (reference sequence). Trimming shortened V by 3 bases and J by 1 base, and 16 bases separated the two germline ends. The CDR3 covers 17 residues. The data derive from a study of T cell responses to AZD1222 COVID-19 vaccine. General study points: Within unmutated variant regions lay the reported targets of nearly half of spike-specific TCRs. The CD4 TCRs associated with vaccination extended across spike and predominated at 160-218 and 743-854. Seropositive AZD1222 recipients at baseline numbered only five or six.

Repertoires were generated with immunoSEQ multiplex PCR, while TCRdb's copy carries only in-frame clones and drops some. This sample has approximately 180,000 clones, with 87% found just once. This TCR derives from an adult in good health. Source: peripheral blood, taken on day 0 of AZD1222 vaccination. The chain links TRBV19 to TRBJ2-4, with D possibly matching TRBD1 (6 bases). CDR3 protein: CASSISGTGWAKNIQYF. CDR3 DNA sequence: TGTGCCAGTAGTATTAGTGGAACAGGGTGGGCCAAAAACATTCAGTACTTC. The full variable domain, its missing parts supplied by reference TRBV19 and TRBJ2-4, is DGGITQSPKYLFRKEGQNVTLSCEQNLNHDAMYWYRQDPGQGLRLIYYSQIVNDFQKGDIAEGYSVSREKKESFPLTVTSAQKNPTAFYLCASSISGTGWAKNIQYFGAGTRLSVL.